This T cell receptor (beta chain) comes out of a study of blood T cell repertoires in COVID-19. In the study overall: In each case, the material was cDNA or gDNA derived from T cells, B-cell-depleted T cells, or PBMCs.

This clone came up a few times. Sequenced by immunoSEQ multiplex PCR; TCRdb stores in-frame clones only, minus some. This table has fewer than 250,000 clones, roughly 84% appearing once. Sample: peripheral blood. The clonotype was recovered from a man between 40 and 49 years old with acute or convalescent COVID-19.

The CDR3 sequence: CASSQPGQSYGYTF. CDR3 DNA sequence: TGCGCCAGCAGCCAACCGGGACAGTCATATGGCTACACCTTC. The V call is TRBV5-1, the J call TRBJ1-2; TRBD1 agrees at 7 bases. Germline CDR1 is SGHRS and CDR2 is YFSETQ. Germline trimming cut 4 bases from V and 5 bases from J; bases unmatched to any gene: 8. The CDR3 sequence is 14 residues long.